The 32 T cell receptor beta chains below come from one sample, sequenced in a study of identical twins. TCRdb analysed the 5' RACE reads with MiXCR anew, one entry per CDR3 protein. The data show roughly 630,000 distinct CDR3 sequences, with under 8.5% seen just once and 1.5% to 2% held by the top ten. These data are also associated with another study on yellow fever vaccine responses in identical twins.

The sample taken for sequencing was PBMCs. The receptors originated from a woman under 30 in good health.

This clonotype was counted between two and nine times. The CDR3 is CASSLLRASSYEQYF. The CDR3 nucleotides are TGTGCCAGCAGCTTACTCAGGGCGAGCTCCTACGAGCAGTACTTC. The chain recombines TRBV7-8 with TRBJ2-7, with a weak D call TRBD1 (5 bases). The CDR3 is 15 amino acids. V dropped 2 bases and J dropped 0 bases, with 11 bases sitting between them. Germline V gene data show CDR1 as SGHVS and CDR2 as FQNEAQ.

V is TRBV7-2 and J is TRBJ2-3, with TRBD2 matching 9 bases. Germline V lookup: CDR1 SGHTA, CDR2 FQGNSA. CDR3 length equals 15 residues. With 6 bases clipped from V and 5 bases from J, the junction kept 9 bases outside the gene matches. The CDR3 loop is CASRASGIRGDTQYF. The DNA of the CDR3 is TGTGCCAGCAGGGCTAGCGGGATTCGGGGAGATACGCAGTATTTT. Full variable domain (remainder filled in from reference TRBV7-2 and TRBJ2-3): GAGVSQSPSNKVTEKGKDVELRCDPISGHTALYWYRQSLGQGLEFLIYFQGNSAPDKSGLPSDRFSAERTGGSVSTLTIQRTQQEDSAVYLCASRASGIRGDTQYFGPGTRLTVL.

The chain has TRBV7-2 and TRBJ2-1; TRBD2 agrees at 9 bases. The CDR3 extends over 16 amino acids. Germline V gives CDR1 SGHTA, CDR2 FQGNSA. Losses at the gene ends were 2 bases for V and 8 bases for J; bases not matched to a gene: 10. CDR3 in DNA: TGTGCCAGCAGCTTAAGTAGGCGGGGGGGCCCGGATGAGCAGTTCTTC. Translating gives CASSLSRRGGPDEQFF.

The chain joins TRBV7-9 to TRBJ2-1; TRBD2 matches 12 bases. There are 17 residues in the CDR3. Germline V gene lookup returns CDR1 SEHNR and CDR2 FQNEAQ (reference sequence). V shed 5 bases and J 0 bases; nucleotides not matched to a gene: 5. The CDR3 DNA reads as TGTGCCAGCAGCCGGACTAGCGGGAAGAGCTCCTACAATGAGCAGTTCTTC. This gives the protein CASSRTSGKSSYNEQFF. The whole variable domain, filled in from reference TRBV7-9 and TRBJ2-1, reads DTGVSQNPRHKITKRGQNVTFRCDPISEHNRLYWYRQTLGQGPEFLTYFQNEAQLEKSRLLSDRFSAERPKGSFSTLEIQRTEQGDSAMYLCASSRTSGKSSYNEQFFGPGTRLTVL.

This clonotype was observed a handful of times. V gene TRBV11-1 combines with J gene TRBJ2-5; 7 bases line up with TRBD1. The CDR3 has 19 residues. J lost 1 base, V lost 5 bases, and 19 bases had no gene match. The germline gives CDR1 SGHAT, CDR2 FQDESV (reference sequence). As DNA, the CDR3 is TGTGCCAGCAGCCGACGTAGACAGGGTTGGGAGCGATCCCAAGAGACCCAGTACTTC. Its translation is CASSRRRQGWERSQETQYF.

This clonotype was found many times. This sequence joins TRBV12-3 or TRBV12-4 and TRBJ2-5; TRBD1 aligns across 7 bases. Germline trimming cut 6 bases from V and 7 bases from J; bases unmatched to any gene: 8. This CDR3 has 13 amino acids. CDR3 sequence reads: CASSTGQLGTQYF. CDR3 coding DNA: TGTGCCAGCAGCACGGGACAGCTCGGGACCCAGTACTTC.

Notes on this clonotype: The CDR3 end shows no conserved phenylalanine or tryptophan, and so a read error is likely. No DNA is shown, since the ends of the CDR3 on it are uncertain; the CDR3 is the one TCRdb lists. This chain connects TRBV11-3 to TRBJ2-3; the D call TRBD2 from the table was never checked on the DNA. The CDR3 length is 10 residues, termini included. Germline CDR1 is SGHNT and CDR2 is YENEEA. The CDR3: CASSFSRGYV.

V usage is TRBV20-1 and J usage is TRBJ2-1; 7 bases line up with TRBD2. Trimming cost V 1 base and J 4 bases; bases outside gene matches: 16. From germline, CDR1 is DFQATT and CDR2 SNEGSKA (reference sequence). The CDR3 consists of 18 residues. CDR3: CSARGGLEGSGGYNEQFF. The CDR3 DNA sequence: TGCAGTGCTAGAGGCGGACTAGAGGGCTCGGGGGGTTACAATGAGCAGTTCTTC.

The gene calls are TRBV5-1 and TRBJ2-3; weak D call: TRBD2 (6 bases). V shed 4 bases and J shed 2 bases, with 17 bases lying between them. The CDR3 has 16 residues. Germline V gives CDR1 SGHRS, CDR2 YFSETQ. CDR3 DNA: TGCGCCAGCAGCCATACTAGCCCTTTTCCCACAGATACGCAGTATTTT. As protein: CASSHTSPFPTDTQYF.

This clonotype was recorded a few times. The V gene is TRBV9, the J gene TRBJ2-7; D gene unclear. The CDR3 totals 13 residues. The V end lost 0 bases, the J end lost 3 bases, and 7 bases lay between the germline ends. Per germline, CDR1 SGDLS and CDR2 YYNGEE. CDR3 sequence: CASSVGLDYEQYF. CDR3 DNA sequence: TGTGCCAGCAGCGTAGGGCTAGACTACGAGCAGTACTTC.

This clonotype was observed at least ten times. V is TRBV3-1 and J is TRBJ1-5, with no clear D. Germline loops: CDR1 LGHDT, CDR2 YNNKEL (reference sequence). This CDR3 region has 14 residues. V was shortened by 4 bases and J by 2 bases, with 9 bases between the two germline ends. The CDR3 DNA reads as TGTGCCAGCAGCCGCGGATGGGGCAATCAGCCCCAGCATTTT. Translation gives CASSRGWGNQPQHF. Complete variable domain (other parts from reference TRBV3-1 and TRBJ1-5): DTAVSQTPKYLVTQMGNDKSIKCEQNLGHDTMYWYKQDSKKFLKIMFSYNNKELIINETVPNRFSPKSPDKAHLNLHINSLELGDSAVYFCASSRGWGNQPQHFGDGTRLSIL.

This clonotype came up many times. The CDR3 sequence is CASSLALGNEQYV. For the CDR3, the DNA is TGCGCCAGCAGCTTGGCCTTGGGTAACGAGCAGTACGTC. The chain couples TRBV5-1 to TRBJ2-7, with D uncertain. V lost 0 bases and J lost 5, with 9 bases in between. Germline V gene sequence: CDR1 SGHRS, CDR2 YFSETQ. This CDR3 comprises 13 residues.

This clonotype was counted at least ten times. The rearrangement joins TRBV12-3 or TRBV12-4 to TRBJ1-5; D not resolved. Between the trimmed V and J ends, which lost 5 bases and 3 bases, there was a span of 14 bases. The CDR3 consists of 15 residues. The DNA of the CDR3 is TGTGCCAGCAGTGGGCGAGCTTTGGTCAATCAGCCCCAGCATTTT. Its protein product is CASSGRALVNQPQHF.

This clonotype was seen only a few times. The V gene is TRBV19, the J gene TRBJ2-2; no clear D. The CDR3 contains 14 residues. CDR1 is LNHDA and CDR2 is SQIVND in the germline V gene (reference sequence). The V and J ends lost 3 bases and 3 bases respectively, with 8 bases between them. For the CDR3, the DNA is TGTGCCAGTAGTATTAGGGTGGACACCGGGGAGCTGTTTTTT. This encodes CASSIRVDTGELFF.

This clonotype was observed many times. The chain joins TRBV2 to TRBJ1-5, with 7 bases matching TRBD1. Germline values: CDR1 SNHLY, CDR2 FYNNEI. CDR3 length: 15 residues. The ends lost 5 bases at V and 4 bases at J; junction bases unmatched: 8. The CDR3 spells CASSTGTVPNQPQHF. DNA of the CDR3: TGTGCCAGCAGTACCGGGACAGTGCCAAATCAGCCCCAGCATTTT.

This chain joins TRBV12-3 or TRBV12-4 and TRBJ2-3; D not resolved. With 5 bases removed from V and 2 bases from J, the gap between germline ends came to 11 bases. The CDR3 sequence is 14 residues long. The CDR3 region has the DNA TGTGCCAGCAGTGACCCAGGTTACACAGATACGCAGTATTTT. This encodes CASSDPGYTDTQYF.

This clonotype has only a few counts. The genes are TRBV24-1 and TRBJ2-5; TRBD1 matches 7 bases. Germline-derived CDR1 and CDR2 are KGHDR and SFDVKD. V was pared by 4 bases and J by 1 base, with 2 bases of the junction left unmatched. The length of the CDR3 is 14 residues. Here the CDR3 reads CATSDWDSQETQYF. DNA of the CDR3: TGTGCCACCAGTGACTGGGACAGCCAAGAGACCCAGTACTTC.

This clonotype showed up many times. The chain combines TRBV4-1 with TRBJ1-2; D call uncertain. The CDR3 length is 14 residues. Germline CDR1 reads MGHRA; CDR2 reads YSYEKL. Trimming pared 4 bases from V and 0 bases from J, leaving 9 bases between. In DNA form, the CDR3 reads TGCGCCAGCAGCCCATTGGGCGCTAACTATGGCTACACCTTC. Translation gives CASSPLGANYGYTF.

This clonotype was counted ten times or more. The chain links TRBV14 to TRBJ2-1; the D is unclear. Germline CDR1 is SGHDN and CDR2 is FVKESK. V was pared by 4 bases and J by 7 bases, with 17 bases between. The CDR3 spans 15 residues. The CDR3 DNA follows: TGTGCCAGCAGCCTCTTACCCCAGGCCGGGAATGAGCAGTTCTTC. It translates to CASSLLPQAGNEQFF.

In its sample, this clonotype was seen many times. The J gene is TRBJ2-6, the V gene TRBV5-6, with a tentative D call TRBD2 (5 bases). CDR3 length: 15 amino acids. V was trimmed by 2 bases and J by 1 base, leaving 7 bases between them. CDR1 is SGHDT, CDR2 YYEEEE, per germline. CDR3 sequence (DNA): TGTGCCAGCAGCTTACGGACTTCTGGGGCCAACGTCCTGACTTTC. Its translation is CASSLRTSGANVLTF. The full variable domain, completed using reference TRBV5-6 and TRBJ2-6, is DAGVTQSPTHLIKTRGQQVTLRCSPKSGHDTVSWYQQALGQGPQFIFQYYEEEERQRGNFPDRFSGHQFPNYSSELNVNALLLGDSALYLCASSLRTSGANVLTFGAGSRLTVL.

The chain uses TRBV20-1 and TRBJ1-6; 8 nucleotides align to TRBD1. After removal of 3 bases from V and 7 bases from J, the junction contained 14 bases not matched to a gene. There are 17 residues in the CDR3. The germline CDR1 and CDR2 sequences are DFQATT and SNEGSKA (reference sequence). The DNA for the CDR3 is TGCAGTGCTAGCAGGGGGCCCCAGGTGGCCGTAAATTCACCCCTCCACTTT. Translation gives CSASRGPQVAVNSPLHF.

This clonotype was detected many times. CDR3 protein: CASSQVVRSSGNTIYF. The CDR3 coding sequence is TGCGCCAGCAGCCAAGTAGTGCGGAGCTCTGGAAACACCATATATTTT. The chain links TRBV4-1 to TRBJ1-3; D is uncertain. CDR1 MGHRA and CDR2 YSYEKL come from the germline V gene. The CDR3 totals 16 residues. V was pared by 1 base and J by 0 bases, with 10 bases between.

This chain connects TRBV4-1 to TRBJ2-5; no clear D gene. Trimming cost V 1 base and J 8 bases, with 14 bases left between them. Per the germline V gene, CDR1 is MGHRA and CDR2 is YSYEKL. The CDR3 sequence is 14 residues long. CDR3 loop: CASSQVGSPQTQYF. The CDR3 bases are TGCGCCAGCAGCCAAGTGGGGTCCCCTCAAACCCAGTACTTC.

The chain uses TRBV20-1 and TRBJ1-2; D not resolved. V lost 1 base, J lost 4 bases, and 7 bases lay in between. The CDR3 contains 12 residues. Per the germline V gene, CDR1 is DFQATT and CDR2 is SNEGSKA (reference sequence). The CDR3 loop reads CSARADTYGYTF. CDR3 DNA: TGCAGTGCTAGAGCCGACACCTATGGCTACACCTTC.

The genes are TRBV29-1 and TRBJ2-7; 11 bases are a match to TRBD2. Losses at the gene ends were 4 bases for V and 2 bases for J; bases not matched to a gene: 4. Germline assignment: CDR1 SQVTM and CDR2 ANQGSEA. This CDR3 contains 14 residues. CDR3 bases: TGCAGCGTTGCCGGGACTAGCGGCACCTACGAGCAGTACTTC. Amino acid sequence: CSVAGTSGTYEQYF.

This clonotype was seen many times. V usage is TRBV28 and J usage is TRBJ1-2, with 7 bases fitting TRBD1. The CDR3 is 16 amino acids. Germline-derived CDR1 and CDR2 are MDHEN and SYDVKM. J lost 13 bases, V lost 2 bases, and 19 bases had no gene match. Here the CDR3 reads CASSLGSGGSQRNRTF. CDR3 DNA: TGTGCCAGCAGTTTAGGGTCAGGGGGAAGTCAACGGAACCGCACCTTC.

The chain carries TRBV29-1 and TRBJ2-5; a possible D gene is TRBD2 (5 bases). The CDR3 is 12 residues long. Trimming stripped 4 bases from V and 2 bases from J, with 8 bases between. Per the germline V gene, CDR1 is SQVTM and CDR2 is ANQGSEA. CDR3 DNA sequence: TGCAGCGTTGGCCGGGGACAAGAGACCCAGTACTTC. Translation: CSVGRGQETQYF.

This chain joins TRBV7-6 and TRBJ2-1, with TRBD2 identical over 12 bases. Germline V CDR1 and CDR2: SGHVS, FNYEAQ. This CDR3 contains 16 residues. The trim removed 2 bases at V and 6 bases at J, leaving 5 bases unmatched. For the CDR3, the DNA is TGTGCCAGCAGCTTACAAACTAGCGGGAGGTTCAATGAGCAGTTCTTC. Amino acid sequence: CASSLQTSGRFNEQFF.

In its sample, this clonotype was seen a few times. This chain uses TRBV2 with TRBJ1-2, with 10 bases aligning to TRBD1. Germline V lookup: CDR1 SNHLY, CDR2 FYNNEI. This CDR3 comprises 14 residues. The trim removed 3 bases at V and 5 bases at J, leaving 3 bases unmatched. CDR3 region: CASSEGQGRYGYTF. For the CDR3, the DNA is TGTGCCAGCAGTGAGGGACAGGGGCGGTATGGCTACACCTTC.

This clonotype was seen a handful of times. The chain recombines TRBV14 with TRBJ2-2; TRBD1 might be the D (6 bases). V was trimmed by 0 bases and J by 4 bases, leaving 12 bases between them. CDR1 and CDR2 from the germline V gene are SGHDN and FVKESK. The CDR3 spans 16 residues. CDR3 sequence: CASSQDRTVSTGELFF. CDR3 sequence (DNA): TGTGCCAGCAGCCAAGATAGGACAGTCAGCACCGGGGAGCTGTTTTTT.

J is TRBJ1-2 and V is TRBV7-9; 9 bases are a match to TRBD1. V trimming: 5 bases; J trimming: 2 bases; junction bases outside the gene matches: 6. The germline CDR1 and CDR2 sequences are SEHNR and FQNEAQ (reference sequence). CDR3 size: 15 residues. The CDR3 loop is CASSPWTGENYGYTF. CDR3 sequence (DNA): TGTGCCAGCAGCCCATGGACAGGGGAAAACTATGGCTACACCTTC. The full variable domain, in which reference TRBV7-9 and TRBJ1-2 provide the parts outside the CDR3, is DTGVSQNPRHKITKRGQNVTFRCDPISEHNRLYWYRQTLGQGPEFLTYFQNEAQLEKSRLLSDRFSAERPKGSFSTLEIQRTEQGDSAMYLCASSPWTGENYGYTFGSGTRLTVV.

This clonotype was counted at least ten times. This chain uses TRBV2 with TRBJ1-5; 9 bases are shared with TRBD1. The CDR3 spans 14 residues. CDR1 and CDR2 (germline): SNHLY, FYNNEI. V gave up 10 bases and J gave up 1 base; unmatched junction bases: 5. The CDR3 sequence is CANSQGASNQPQHF. The CDR3 nucleotides are TGTGCCAACTCACAGGGGGCAAGCAATCAGCCCCAGCATTTT.